Presented here are 23 T cell receptor beta chains from one specimen sequenced in a study of cytotoxic CD8 clonotypes in ibrutinib-treated CLL. Here immunoSEQ multiplex PCR was the method, and the copy in TCRdb shows in-frame clones only, minus some. The sample has over 150,000 clones; around three quarters are singletons. The material was PBMCs, obtained after 24 months of ibrutinib treatment. Source of these receptors: a human donor with chronic lymphocytic leukemia.

The chain uses TRBV9 and TRBJ2-5; possible D gene TRBD2, 6 bases. The ends were cut back, 4 bases at V and 5 bases at J, with 12 bases in the middle. The CDR3 has 13 amino acids. Germline CDR1 is SGDLS and CDR2 is YYNGEE. The DNA of the CDR3 is TGTGCCAGCAGCTATCGCCTAGCGGAGACCCAGTACTTC. This encodes CASSYRLAETQYF.

The J gene is TRBJ2-7, the V gene TRBV7-8, with 11 bases matching TRBD2. Germline V CDR1 and CDR2: SGHVS, FQNEAQ. CDR3 length: 18 residues. V lost 7 bases, J lost 4 bases, and 18 bases stayed unmatched. CDR3 loop: CASNKMNSGRALWYEQYF. CDR3 coding DNA: TGTGCCAGCAACAAGATGAATAGCGGGAGGGCCTTATGGTACGAGCAGTACTTC.

The V gene is TRBV11-2, the J gene TRBJ2-1; no reliable D call. Germline V CDR1 and CDR2: SGHAT, FQNNGV. The CDR3 is 11 residues long. The germline V and J ends were trimmed by 4 bases and 9 bases, with 7 bases remaining between them. In DNA form, the CDR3 reads TGTGCCAGCAGCTACGGGTTTGAGCAGTTCTTC. Its protein is CASSYGFEQFF.

This clone showed up just a few times. CDR3 nucleotide sequence: TGTGCCAGCTCATCAAACAGGGACACTGAAGCTTTCTTT. Translation: CASSSNRDTEAFF. The chain couples TRBV18 to TRBJ1-1; D may be TRBD1 (6 bases). The V and J ends lost 5 bases and 3 bases respectively, with 10 bases between them. The CDR3 runs 13 residues. CDR1 KGHSH and CDR2 LQKENI come from the germline V gene.

The CDR3 nucleotides are TGCGCCAGCATGCAGGACCCGGGGGGCACTGAAGCTTTCTTT. Amino acids: CASMQDPGGTEAFF. This chain connects TRBV5-1 to TRBJ1-1; D might be TRBD1 (5 bases). The CDR3 spans 14 residues. Germline assignment: CDR1 SGHRS and CDR2 YFSETQ. V lost 6 bases, J lost 4 bases, and 16 bases lay in between.

The sample holds a few counts of this clone. CDR3 in amino acids: CASSPGSLYGYTF. The CDR3 DNA follows: TGTGCCAGCTCACCGGGGTCCCTCTATGGCTACACCTTC. The rearrangement links TRBV18 to TRBJ1-2; no clear D gene. Per the germline V gene, CDR1 is KGHSH and CDR2 is LQKENI. The V end was cut by 3 bases, the J end by 4 bases, with 9 bases between. The CDR3 runs 13 residues.

The chain employs TRBV6-6 and TRBJ1-1; TRBD1 might be the D (5 bases). V lost 6 bases to trimming and J lost 1 base, with 12 bases between them. Germline assignment: CDR1 MNHNY and CDR2 SVGAGI (reference sequence). This CDR3 spans 14 amino acids. The CDR3 DNA reads as TGTGCCAGCAGCCCCGTCGGGGGGAACACTGAAGCTTTCTTT. This sequence encodes CASSPVGGNTEAFF.

J is TRBJ2-6 and V is TRBV2; a weak D match, TRBD2 (6 bases). V gave up 4 bases and J gave up 0 bases, with 13 bases separating them. The CDR3 totals 17 residues. In germline, CDR1 is SNHLY, CDR2 FYNNEI. The CDR3 sequence is CASSVRQGGSGANVLTF. The DNA for the CDR3 is TGTGCCAGCAGTGTAAGGCAGGGAGGCTCTGGGGCCAACGTCCTGACTTTC.

The rearrangement links TRBV27 to TRBJ1-4; 8 positions match TRBD1. After removal of 5 bases from V and 2 bases from J, the junction contained 7 bases not matched to a gene. The length of the CDR3 is 16 residues. The germline V gene has CDR1 MNHEY and CDR2 SMNVEV (reference sequence). CDR3 nucleotides: TGTGCCAGCAGTCGGACAGGGTTTGTGACTAATGAAAAACTGTTTTTT. Protein sequence: CASSRTGFVTNEKLFF.

The rearrangement uses TRBV18 and TRBJ2-7; 7 nucleotides agree with TRBD2. This CDR3 is 13 amino acids long. J lost 10 bases, V lost 5 bases, and 11 bases had no gene match. From germline, CDR1 is KGHSH and CDR2 LQKENI. The CDR3 DNA is TGTGCCAGCTCAGACCAACGGGGGGAGAGCCAGTACTTC. Protein sequence: CASSDQRGESQYF.

This chain joins TRBV9 and TRBJ2-1, with 7 bases that match TRBD2. Germline V gene data show CDR1 as SGDLS and CDR2 as YYNGEE. Trimming removed 4 bases from V and 2 bases from J; junction bases left unmatched: 9. CDR3 length: 16 residues. The CDR3 bases are TGTGCCAGCAGCTTTGGGACTAACCGGGCCTACAATGAGCAGTTCTTC. This codes for CASSFGTNRAYNEQFF.

The CDR3 sequence: CASMPPTATSTDTQYF. CDR3 coding DNA: TGCGCCAGTATGCCCCCGACAGCCACTAGCACAGATACGCAGTATTTT. This chain joins TRBV5-1 and TRBJ2-3; D perhaps matches TRBD1 (5 bases). CDR3 length: 16 amino acids. V was cut by 8 bases and J by 0 bases, with 19 bases left in between. Germline V gives CDR1 SGHRS, CDR2 YFSETQ. Looking up the rest from reference TRBV5-1 and TRBJ2-3 gives the full variable domain: KAGVTQTPRYLIKTRGQQVTLSCSPISGHRSVSWYQQTPGQGLQFLFEYFSETQRNKGNFPGRFSGRQFSNSRSEMNVSTLELGDSALYLCASMPPTATSTDTQYFGPGTRLTVL.

The chain has TRBV11-1 and TRBJ2-7; D might be TRBD1 (6 bases). Germline V gene lookup returns CDR1 SGHAT and CDR2 FQDESV (reference sequence). This CDR3 region has 15 residues. Trimming took off 2 bases at V and 6 bases at J, with 17 bases between the two ends. The CDR3: CASSLNPGQPREQYF. Written as DNA, the CDR3 is TGTGCCAGCAGCTTAAACCCGGGACAACCCCGCGAGCAGTACTTC.

The rearrangement links TRBV5-6 to TRBJ2-3; TRBD2 matches at 9 bases. Germline CDR1 is SGHDT and CDR2 is YYEEEE. V lost 3 bases to trimming and J lost 1 base; unmatched junction nucleotides: 3. This CDR3 has 15 residues. The CDR3 DNA sequence: TGTGCCAGCAGCTCAATAGCGGGAGGCACAGATACGCAGTATTTT. Its translation: CASSSIAGGTDTQYF.

The genes are TRBV15 and TRBJ2-7; D ambiguous. V was trimmed by 0 bases and J by 5 bases, leaving 11 bases between them. Germline V gives CDR1 LNHNV, CDR2 YYDKDF (reference sequence). This CDR3 is built from 14 residues. The CDR3 region is CATSRDIWGNEQYF. CDR3 in DNA: TGTGCCACCAGCAGAGATATATGGGGAAACGAGCAGTACTTC.

The chain uses TRBV5-6 and TRBJ1-3; D is undetermined. The CDR3 runs 13 residues. The V gene lost 1 base and the J gene lost 2 bases, with 4 bases spanning the gap. Germline V CDR1 and CDR2: SGHDT, YYEEEE. CDR3 amino acids: CASSLKAGNTIYF. The CDR3 region has the DNA TGTGCCAGCAGCTTGAAAGCTGGAAACACCATATATTTT.

This sequence joins TRBV28 and TRBJ1-1; a possible D gene is TRBD1 (6 bases). V was pared by 2 bases and J by 3 bases, with 16 bases between. Germline V gives CDR1 MDHEN, CDR2 SYDVKM. This CDR3 has 16 amino acids. The CDR3 sequence is CASSLAKQGYDTEAFF. CDR3 bases: TGTGCCAGCAGTTTAGCCAAACAGGGATATGACACTGAAGCTTTCTTT.

The V gene is TRBV11-2, the J gene TRBJ2-7; TRBD1 might be the D (6 bases). Trimming pared 5 bases from V and 9 bases from J, leaving 14 bases between. The CDR3 is 12 residues long. Germline CDR1 reads SGHAT; CDR2 reads FQNNGV. CDR3 sequence reads: CASSPQGIGQYF. CDR3 nucleotides: TGTGCCAGCAGCCCTCAGGGGATAGGGCAGTACTTC.

J is TRBJ2-2 and V is TRBV7-3; no reliable D call. Trimming pared 1 base from V and 6 bases from J, leaving 3 bases between. Germline CDR1 is SGHTA and CDR2 is FQGTGA. This CDR3 is built from 12 residues. In DNA form, the CDR3 reads TGTGCCAGCAGCTTAAGCCCCGGGGAGCTGTTTTTT. This encodes CASSLSPGELFF. Looking up the rest from reference TRBV7-3 and TRBJ2-2 gives the full variable domain: GAGVSQTPSNKVTEKGKYVELRCDPISGHTALYWYRQSLGQGPEFLIYFQGTGAADDSGLPNDRFFAVRPEGSVSTLKIQRTERGDSAVYLCASSLSPGELFFGEGSRLTVL.

The V gene is TRBV6-5, the J gene TRBJ2-7; tentatively, D is TRBD2 (5 bases). V shed 2 bases and J shed 3 bases, with 14 bases lying between them. The CDR3 has 15 amino acids. Germline values: CDR1 MNHEY, CDR2 SVGAGI. This CDR3 is CASSYGVERDYEQYF. CDR3 bases: TGTGCCAGCAGTTACGGGGTAGAACGGGACTACGAGCAGTACTTC.

In this sample, this clone turned up a few times. The chain couples TRBV11-2 to TRBJ2-2; D call uncertain. CDR3 length equals 13 residues. Per the germline V gene, CDR1 is SGHAT and CDR2 is FQNNGV. V shed 0 bases and J shed 3 bases, with 2 bases lying between them. The CDR3 sequence: CASSLDYTGELFF. The CDR3 nucleotides are TGTGCCAGCAGCTTAGATTACACCGGGGAGCTGTTTTTT. Drawing the rest from reference TRBV11-2 and TRBJ2-2, the complete variable domain is EAGVAQSPRYKIIEKRQSVAFWCNPISGHATLYWYQQILGQGPKLLIQFQNNGVVDDSQLPKDRFSAERLKGVDSTLKIQPAKLEDSAVYLCASSLDYTGELFFGEGSRLTVL.

This clone was counted only a few times. The chain employs TRBV25-1 and TRBJ1-4; unclear D gene. Trimming pared 2 bases from V and 8 bases from J, leaving 15 bases between. This CDR3 spans 15 amino acids. Germline assignment: CDR1 MGHDK and CDR2 SYGVNS. The CDR3 DNA reads TGTGCCAGCAGTGAAAGAGGGATGGCGGTGGAAAAACTGTTTTTT. The encoded protein is CASSERGMAVEKLFF.

CDR3 sequence: CASSQDLGAPSYEQYF. The CDR3 DNA follows: TGTGCCAGCAGCCAAGATTTAGGGGCACCTTCCTACGAGCAGTACTTC. This chain uses TRBV4-2 with TRBJ2-7; D is possibly TRBD1 (5 bases). Trimming shortened V by 0 bases and J by 1 base, and 13 bases separated the two germline ends. This CDR3 has 16 amino acids. Germline CDR1 and CDR2: LGHNA and YNFKEQ.